This T cell receptor beta chain emerged from a study of T cells in Graves' hyperthyroidism and ophthalmopathy. Study as a whole: Before treatment of any kind, peripheral blood was taken at initial diagnosis.

Findings of the study overall: A 13 V-J signature model discriminated ophthalmopathy versus stable hyperthyroidism. Peripheral blood also featured most of the thyroid clonotypes expanded above 0.001.

Exclusion criteria comprised uncontrolled infection, other autoimmune disease, pregnancy or lactation. This clonotype was recorded many times. Its target is unknown. Amplification yielded TCR beta CDR3 regions, with RNA transcripts as the source. First-round RT-PCR of the TCR CDR3 relied on the HTBI primer set. A single record per CDR3 protein comes from TCRdb applying MiXCR to the multiplex PCR reads. The top ten clones hold about a third of a sample with fewer than 250,000 distinct CDR3 sequences, about 24% of them seen once. From germline, CDR1 is SQVTM and CDR2 ANQGSEA. This CDR3 contains 16 residues. With 7 bases removed from V and 3 bases from J, the gap between germline ends came to 22 bases.

The sequence was collected from a woman between 40 and 50 years old with Graves' ophthalmopathy. The sequencing input was blood. V usage is TRBV29-1 and J usage is TRBJ1-5, with a possible D match to TRBD1 (6 bases). The chain's CDR3 is CSEKFQGTRNNQPQHF. CDR3 sequence (DNA): TGCAGCGAAAAATTTCAGGGGACAAGGAACAATCAGCCCCAGCATTTT.